This TCR beta chain was retrieved from a study of T cells in Graves' hyperthyroidism and ophthalmopathy. Study conclusions and caveats: Ophthalmopathy got predicted by the model a median approximately 6 months before its onset.

TCR beta CDR3 regions were amplified from RNA transcripts. First-round RT-PCR targeting the TCR CDR3 was performed with the HTBI primer set. One entry per CDR3 protein, called by TCRdb with MiXCR from the multiplex PCR reads. The sample holds some 270,000 distinct CDR3 sequences, approximately 25% seen once. There are 15 residues in the CDR3. Germline loops: CDR1 MNHEY, CDR2 SVGAGI. Trimming removed 4 bases from V and 2 bases from J; junction bases left unmatched: 3. Ophthalmopathy patients all had a Clinical Activity Score of at least 3, a NOSPECS grade of at least 4 and disease under 3 months old. This clonotype has ten or more counts. The antigen is undetermined.

Sequencing was performed on blood. The clonotype comes from a woman aged 40 to 50 with Graves' ophthalmopathy. The V gene is TRBV6-5, the J gene TRBJ2-5; 11 nucleotides line up with TRBD1. The CDR3 protein is CASSSRDRGQETQYF. CDR3 nucleotide sequence: TGTGCCAGCAGTTCCAGGGACAGGGGGCAAGAGACCCAGTACTTC.